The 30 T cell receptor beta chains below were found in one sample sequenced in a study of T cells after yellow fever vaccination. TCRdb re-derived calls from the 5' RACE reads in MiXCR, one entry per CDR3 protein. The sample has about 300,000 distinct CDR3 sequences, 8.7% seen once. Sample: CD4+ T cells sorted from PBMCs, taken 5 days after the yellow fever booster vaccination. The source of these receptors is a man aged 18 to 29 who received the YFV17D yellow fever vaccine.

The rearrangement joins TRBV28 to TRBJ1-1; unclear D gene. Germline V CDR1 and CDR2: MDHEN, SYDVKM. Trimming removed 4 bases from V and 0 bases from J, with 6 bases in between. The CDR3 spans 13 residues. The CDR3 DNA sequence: TGTGCCAGCAGTTGGACGGTGAACACTGAAGCTTTCTTT. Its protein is CASSWTVNTEAFF. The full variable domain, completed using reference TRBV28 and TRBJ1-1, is DVKVTQSSRYLVKRTGEKVFLECVQDMDHENMFWYRQDPGLGLRLIYFSYDVKMKEKGDIPEGYSVSREKKERFSLILESASTNQTSMYLCASSWTVNTEAFFGQGTRLTVV.

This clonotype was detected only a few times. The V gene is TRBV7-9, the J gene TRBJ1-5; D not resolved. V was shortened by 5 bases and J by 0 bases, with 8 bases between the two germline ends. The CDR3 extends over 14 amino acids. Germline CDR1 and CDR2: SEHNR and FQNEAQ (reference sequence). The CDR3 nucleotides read TGTGCCAGCAGCCCTACTCTTAGCAATCAGCCCCAGCATTTT. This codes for CASSPTLSNQPQHF.

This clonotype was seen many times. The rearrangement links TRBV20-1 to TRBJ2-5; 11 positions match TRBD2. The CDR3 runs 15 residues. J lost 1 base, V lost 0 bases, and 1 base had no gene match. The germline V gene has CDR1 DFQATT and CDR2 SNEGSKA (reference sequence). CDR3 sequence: CSARDSGGVQETQYF. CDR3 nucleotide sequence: TGCAGTGCTAGAGATAGCGGGGGGGTCCAAGAGACCCAGTACTTC.

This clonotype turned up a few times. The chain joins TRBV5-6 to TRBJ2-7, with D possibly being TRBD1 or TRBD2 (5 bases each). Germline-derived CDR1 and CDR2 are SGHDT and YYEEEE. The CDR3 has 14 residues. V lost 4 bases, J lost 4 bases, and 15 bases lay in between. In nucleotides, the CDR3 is TGTGCCAGCAGCCCATGGGGGAGCGCATACGAGCAGTACGTC. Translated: CASSPWGSAYEQYV.

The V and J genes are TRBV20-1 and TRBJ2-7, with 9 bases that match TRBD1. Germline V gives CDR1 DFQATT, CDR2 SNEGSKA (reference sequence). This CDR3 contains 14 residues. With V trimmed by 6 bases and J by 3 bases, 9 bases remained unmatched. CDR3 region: CSAPLQGANYEQYF. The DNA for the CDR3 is TGCAGTGCGCCTTTACAGGGGGCCAACTACGAGCAGTACTTC.

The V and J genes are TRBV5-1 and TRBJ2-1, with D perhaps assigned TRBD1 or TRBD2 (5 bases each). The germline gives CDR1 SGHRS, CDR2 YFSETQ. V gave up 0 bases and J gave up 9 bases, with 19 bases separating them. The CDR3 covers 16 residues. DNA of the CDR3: TGCGCCAGCAGCTTGGTGAATTCGCGGGCGAGGGGTGAGCAGTTCTTC. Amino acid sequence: CASSLVNSRARGEQFF.

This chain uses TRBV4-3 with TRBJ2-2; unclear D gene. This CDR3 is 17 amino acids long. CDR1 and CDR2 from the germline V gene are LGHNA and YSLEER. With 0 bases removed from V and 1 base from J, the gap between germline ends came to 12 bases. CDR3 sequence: CASSQDSRQMNTGELFF. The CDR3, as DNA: TGCGCCAGCAGCCAAGATAGTCGGCAGATGAACACCGGGGAGCTGTTTTTT.

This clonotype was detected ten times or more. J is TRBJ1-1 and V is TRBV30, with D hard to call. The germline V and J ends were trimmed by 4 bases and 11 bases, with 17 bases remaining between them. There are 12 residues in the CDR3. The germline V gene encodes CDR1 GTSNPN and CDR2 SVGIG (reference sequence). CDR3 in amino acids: CAWTSVAGLAFF. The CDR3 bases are TGTGCCTGGACGAGCGTGGCAGGCTTGGCTTTCTTT. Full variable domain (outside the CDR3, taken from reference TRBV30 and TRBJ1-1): SQTIHQWPATLVQPVGSPLSLECTVEGTSNPNLYWYRQAAGRGLQLLFYSVGIGQISSEVPQNLSASRPQDRQFILSSKKLLLSDSGFYLCAWTSVAGLAFFGQGTRLTVV.

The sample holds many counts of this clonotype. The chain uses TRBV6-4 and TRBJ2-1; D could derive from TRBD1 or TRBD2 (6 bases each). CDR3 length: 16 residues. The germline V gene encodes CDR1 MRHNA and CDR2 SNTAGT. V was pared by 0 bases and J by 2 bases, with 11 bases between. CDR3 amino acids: CASSDSFRGPYNEQFF. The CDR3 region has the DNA TGTGCCAGCAGTGACTCGTTTCGGGGGCCCTACAATGAGCAGTTCTTC.

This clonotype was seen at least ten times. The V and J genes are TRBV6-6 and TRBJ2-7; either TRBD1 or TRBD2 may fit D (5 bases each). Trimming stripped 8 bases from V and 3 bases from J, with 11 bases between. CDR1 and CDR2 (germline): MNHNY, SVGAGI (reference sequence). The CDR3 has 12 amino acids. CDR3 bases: TGTGCCAGCGAGGGGCCGTACTACGAGCAGTACGTC. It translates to CASEGPYYEQYV.

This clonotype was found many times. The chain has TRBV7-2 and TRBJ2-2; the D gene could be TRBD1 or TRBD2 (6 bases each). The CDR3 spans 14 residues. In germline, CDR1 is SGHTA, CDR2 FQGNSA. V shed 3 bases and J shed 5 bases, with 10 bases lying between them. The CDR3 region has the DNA TGTGCCAGCAGCTTCGGGGGCGAGACCGGGGAGCTGTTTTTT. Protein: CASSFGGETGELFF.

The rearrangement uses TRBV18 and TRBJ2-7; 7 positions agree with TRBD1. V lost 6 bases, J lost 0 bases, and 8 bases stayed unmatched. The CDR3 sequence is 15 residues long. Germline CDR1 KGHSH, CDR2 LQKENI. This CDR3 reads CASSPGQSSSYEQYF. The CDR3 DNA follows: TGTGCCAGCTCTCCGGGACAGTCGAGCTCCTACGAGCAGTACTTC.

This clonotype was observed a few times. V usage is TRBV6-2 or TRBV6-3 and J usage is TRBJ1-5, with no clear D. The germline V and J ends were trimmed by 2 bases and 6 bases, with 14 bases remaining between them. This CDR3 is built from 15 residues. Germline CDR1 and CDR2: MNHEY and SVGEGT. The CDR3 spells CASSYRGRAPQPQHF. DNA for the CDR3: TGTGCCAGCAGTTACCGAGGTCGGGCACCTCAGCCCCAGCATTTT.

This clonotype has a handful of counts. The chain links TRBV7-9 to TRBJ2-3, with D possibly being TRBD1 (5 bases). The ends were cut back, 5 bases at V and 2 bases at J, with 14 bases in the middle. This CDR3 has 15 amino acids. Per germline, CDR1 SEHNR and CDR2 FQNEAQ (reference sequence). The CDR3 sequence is CASSPQGINTDTQYF. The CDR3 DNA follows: TGTGCCAGCAGCCCTCAGGGCATCAACACAGATACGCAGTATTTT.

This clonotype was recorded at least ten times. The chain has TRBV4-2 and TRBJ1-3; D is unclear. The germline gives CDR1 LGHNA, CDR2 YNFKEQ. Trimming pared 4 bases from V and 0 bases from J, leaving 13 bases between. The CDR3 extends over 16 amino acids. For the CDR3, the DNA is TGTGCCAGCAGCCCCCGAACGGAGTTCTCTGGAAACACCATATATTTT. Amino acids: CASSPRTEFSGNTIYF.

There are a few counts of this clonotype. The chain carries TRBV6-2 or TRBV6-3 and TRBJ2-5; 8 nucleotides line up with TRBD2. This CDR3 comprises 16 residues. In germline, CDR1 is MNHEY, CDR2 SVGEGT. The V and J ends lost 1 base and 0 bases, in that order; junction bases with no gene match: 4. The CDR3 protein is CASSYLRGAYQETQYF. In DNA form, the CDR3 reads TGTGCCAGCAGTTACTTGCGGGGGGCATACCAAGAGACCCAGTACTTC.

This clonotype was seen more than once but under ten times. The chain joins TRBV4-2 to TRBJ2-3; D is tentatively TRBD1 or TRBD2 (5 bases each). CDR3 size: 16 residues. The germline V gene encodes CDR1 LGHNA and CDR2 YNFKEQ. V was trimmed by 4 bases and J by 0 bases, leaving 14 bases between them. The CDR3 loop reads CASSRTGTESTDTQYF. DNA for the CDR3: TGTGCCAGCAGCCGGACCGGGACGGAGAGCACAGATACGCAGTATTTT.

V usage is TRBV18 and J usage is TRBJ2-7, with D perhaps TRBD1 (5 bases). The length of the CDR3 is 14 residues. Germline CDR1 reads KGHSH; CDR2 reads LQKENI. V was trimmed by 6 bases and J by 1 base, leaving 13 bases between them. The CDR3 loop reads CASSFLQESYEQYF. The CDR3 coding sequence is TGTGCCAGCTCCTTTTTACAGGAGTCCTACGAGCAGTACTTC.

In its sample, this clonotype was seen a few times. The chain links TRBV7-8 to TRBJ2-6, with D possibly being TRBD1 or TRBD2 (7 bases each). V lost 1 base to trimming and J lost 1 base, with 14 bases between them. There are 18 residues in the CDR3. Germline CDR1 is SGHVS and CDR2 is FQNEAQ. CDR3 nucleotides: TGTGCCAGCAGCTTAGGGGGGACAGCGGGGTCTGGGGCCAACGTCCTGACTTTC. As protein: CASSLGGTAGSGANVLTF.

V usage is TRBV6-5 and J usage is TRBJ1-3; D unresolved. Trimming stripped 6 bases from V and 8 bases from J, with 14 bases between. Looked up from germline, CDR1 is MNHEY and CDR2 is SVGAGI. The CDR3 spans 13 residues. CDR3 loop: CASSPPSQHTIYF. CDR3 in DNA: TGTGCCAGCAGCCCTCCATCCCAGCACACCATATATTTT.

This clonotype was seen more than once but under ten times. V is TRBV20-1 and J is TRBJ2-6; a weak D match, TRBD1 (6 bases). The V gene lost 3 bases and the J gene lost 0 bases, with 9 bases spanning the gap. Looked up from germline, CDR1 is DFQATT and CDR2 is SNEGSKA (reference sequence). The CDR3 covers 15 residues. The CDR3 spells CSARDSDSGANVLTF. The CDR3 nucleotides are TGCAGTGCTAGGGACAGCGACTCTGGGGCCAACGTCCTGACTTTC.

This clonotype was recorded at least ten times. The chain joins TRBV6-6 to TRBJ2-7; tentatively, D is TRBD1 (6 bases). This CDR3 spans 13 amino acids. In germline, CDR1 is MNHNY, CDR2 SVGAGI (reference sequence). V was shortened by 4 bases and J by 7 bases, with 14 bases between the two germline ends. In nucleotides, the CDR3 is TGTGCCAGCAGTTTCGGGGACAAATCAGAGCAGTACGTC. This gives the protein CASSFGDKSEQYV.

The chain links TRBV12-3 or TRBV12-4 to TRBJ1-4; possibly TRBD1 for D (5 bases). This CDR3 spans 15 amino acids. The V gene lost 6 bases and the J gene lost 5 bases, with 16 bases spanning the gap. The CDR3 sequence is CASRPYGGRNEKLFF. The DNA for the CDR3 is TGTGCCAGCAGACCCTACGGGGGGAGGAATGAAAAACTGTTTTTT.

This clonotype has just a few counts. DNA for the CDR3: TGTGCCAGCAAGACCCAGACAGGGGGCAATGAGCAGTTCTTC. Translating gives CASKTQTGGNEQFF. V gene TRBV6-4 combines with J gene TRBJ2-1; 9 bases fit TRBD1. The germline V gene encodes CDR1 MRHNA and CDR2 SNTAGT. The length of the CDR3 is 14 residues. J was trimmed by 6 bases and V by 7 bases; bases with no gene match: 7.

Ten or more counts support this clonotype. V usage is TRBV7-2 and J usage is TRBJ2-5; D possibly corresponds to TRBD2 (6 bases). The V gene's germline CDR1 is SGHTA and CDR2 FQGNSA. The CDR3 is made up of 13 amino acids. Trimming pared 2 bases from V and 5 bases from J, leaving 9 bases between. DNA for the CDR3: TGTGCCAGCAGCTTACGGAGGGAGGAGACCCAGTACTTC. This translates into CASSLRREETQYF.

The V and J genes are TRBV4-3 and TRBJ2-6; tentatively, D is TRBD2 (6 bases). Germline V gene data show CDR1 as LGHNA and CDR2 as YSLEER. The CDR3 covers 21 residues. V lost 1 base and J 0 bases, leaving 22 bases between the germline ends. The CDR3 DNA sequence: TGCGCCAGCAGCCAAGCTTGGGGGGTGGAGGTCTCAACCTCTGGGGCCAACGTCCTGACTTTC. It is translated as CASSQAWGVEVSTSGANVLTF.

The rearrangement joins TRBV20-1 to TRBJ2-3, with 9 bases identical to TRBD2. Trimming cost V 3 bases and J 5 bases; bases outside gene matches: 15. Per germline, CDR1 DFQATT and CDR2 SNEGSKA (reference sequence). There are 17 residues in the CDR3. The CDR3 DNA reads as TGCAGTGCTAGCTGGGCGGGGGGGCCGTCGGCTCTAGATACGCAGTATTTT. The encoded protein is CSASWAGGPSALDTQYF.

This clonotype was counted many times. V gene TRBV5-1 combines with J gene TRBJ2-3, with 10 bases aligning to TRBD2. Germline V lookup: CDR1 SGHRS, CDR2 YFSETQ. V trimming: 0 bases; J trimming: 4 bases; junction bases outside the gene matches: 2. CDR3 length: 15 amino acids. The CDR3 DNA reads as TGCGCCAGCAGCTTGGGGACTAGCGGATCAGATACGCAGTATTTT. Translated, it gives CASSLGTSGSDTQYF.

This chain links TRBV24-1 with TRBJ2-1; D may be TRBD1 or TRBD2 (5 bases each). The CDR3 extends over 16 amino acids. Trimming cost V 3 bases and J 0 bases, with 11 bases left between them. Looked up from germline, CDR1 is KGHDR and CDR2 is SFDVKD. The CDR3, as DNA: TGTGCCACCAGTGATGCCGGGGCGGGCTCCTACAATGAGCAGTTCTTC. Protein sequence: CATSDAGAGSYNEQFF.

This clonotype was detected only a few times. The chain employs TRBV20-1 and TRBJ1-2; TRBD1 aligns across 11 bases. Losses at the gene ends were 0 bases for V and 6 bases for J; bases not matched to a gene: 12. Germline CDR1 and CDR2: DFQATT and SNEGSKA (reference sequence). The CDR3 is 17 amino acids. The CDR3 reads CSARDLARDRGYNGYTF. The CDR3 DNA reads TGCAGTGCTAGAGATCTCGCTCGGGACAGGGGGTATAATGGCTACACCTTC.